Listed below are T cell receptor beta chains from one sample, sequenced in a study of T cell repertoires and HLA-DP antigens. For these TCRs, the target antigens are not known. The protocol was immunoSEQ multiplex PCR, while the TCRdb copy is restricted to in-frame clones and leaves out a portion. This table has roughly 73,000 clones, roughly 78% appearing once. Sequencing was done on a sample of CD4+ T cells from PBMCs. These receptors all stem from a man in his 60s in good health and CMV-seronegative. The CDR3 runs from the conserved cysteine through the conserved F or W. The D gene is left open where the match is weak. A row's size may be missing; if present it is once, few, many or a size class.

TGTGCCAGCAGTCCTCCCGGGGGCCTGAACACTGAAGCTTTCTTT CASSPPGGLNTEAFF . TRBV28 . TRBJ1-1
TGTGCCAGCACCCAAGGGACGGGTAATTCACCCCTCCACTTT CASTQGTGNSPLHF . TRBV6-5 few TRBJ1-6
TGTGCCAGCAGCCCGACGGGTTTCAATCAGCCCCAGCATTTT CASSPTGFNQPQHF . TRBV7-2 few TRBJ1-5
TGCGCCAGCAGCCTAGCAGGGAAGAATCAGCCCCAGCATTTT CASSLAGKNQPQHF . TRBV4-1 . TRBJ1-5
TGTGCCAGCAGCATGGGACATGCGAACACCGGGGAGCTGTTTTTT CASSMGHANTGELFF . TRBV7-3 . TRBJ2-2
TGTGCCAGCAGTTACCCGGGACAGCTGCGTGGCCAAGAGACCCAGTACTTC CASSYPGQLRGQETQYF TRBD1 TRBV28 . TRBJ2-5
TGTGCCAGCAGCTTAAACGACCGGGACAATTACAATGAGCAGTTCTTC CASSLNDRDNYNEQFF . TRBV7-3 . TRBJ2-1
TGTGCCAGCAGTGAGGCTAGCGGGAGGGCCCGCAATGAGCAGTTCTTC CASSEASGRARNEQFF TRBD2 TRBV25-1 . TRBJ2-1
TGTGCCAGCAGCTTAGACAGCGGGCAAGAGACCCAGTACTTC CASSLDSGQETQYF . TRBV7-7 . TRBJ2-5
TGTGCCAGCAGTTTTTCTATCGGACACAACCAAGAGACCCAGTACTTC CASSFSIGHNQETQYF . TRBV27 once TRBJ2-5
TGCACCAGCAGCCAAGATCTTTGGAGCCCCTATGGCTACACCTTC CTSSQDLWSPYGYTF . TRBV1 once TRBJ1-2
TGTGCCAGCAGTATCATAGGCCAAGAGACCCAGTACTTC CASSIIGQETQYF . TRBV27 . TRBJ2-5
TGTGCCAGCGGACAGGGGGCGGGGACTGAAGCTTTCTTT CASGQGAGTEAFF TRBD1 TRBV25-1 . TRBJ1-1
TGTGCCACCAGCCCAAGCGGGAGAGTTCAAGAGACCCAGTACTTC CATSPSGRVQETQYF TRBD2 TRBV15 . TRBJ2-5
TGTGCCAGCTCACCAGCGGGGGGGCAGCGAGAGACCCAGTACTTC CASSPAGGQRETQYF TRBD2 TRBV18 . TRBJ2-5
TGCGCCAGCAGCTCCGGGCCCTTTACTACCTATGGCTACACCTTC CASSSGPFTTYGYTF . TRBV10-2 . TRBJ1-2
TGTGCCAGCAGTTTAAGGCGTGGGGAGACCCAGTACTTC CASSLRRGETQYF . TRBV27 . TRBJ2-5
TGCGCCAGCAGCCGGACTAGCGGGACAACCGGGGAGCTGTTTTTT CASSRTSGTTGELFF TRBD2 TRBV5-1 . TRBJ2-2
TGTGCCAGCAGCCGCGGGCCCCGGAATCAGCCCCAGCATTTT CASSRGPRNQPQHF . TRBV28 . TRBJ1-5
TGTGCCAGCAGTGGACTAGCGGGAGGGCCGGGCACAGATACGCAGTATTTT CASSGLAGGPGTDTQYF TRBD2 TRBV6-1 . TRBJ2-3
TGTGCCAGCAGTGACGGCAGGGGTCATCAGCCCCAGCATTTT CASSDGRGHQPQHF . TRBV6-1 . TRBJ1-5
TGCGCCAGCAGCTTGGGGGGACAGGGAGGTCTTGGCTACACCTTC CASSLGGQGGLGYTF TRBD1 TRBV5-1 . TRBJ1-2
TGCAGCGTTGAGGCTTACCGGGTCCTTAGGGCAGATACGCAGTATTTT CSVEAYRVLRADTQYF . TRBV29-1 . TRBJ2-3
TGTGCCAGCAGCATTGGACTAGCGCACTCCCAAGAGACCCAGTACTTC CASSIGLAHSQETQYF TRBD2 TRBV7-9 . TRBJ2-5